One and the same sample provided the 31 T cell receptor beta chains below, sequenced in a study of cytomegalovirus exposure and HLA in healthy donors (dated by TCRdb to 2016 to 2017). To prepare the library, the immunoSEQ multiplex PCR assay was applied. For the multiplex PCR, a mixture combining 60 forward primers for TCR Vbeta segments and 13 reverse primers for TCR Jbeta segments was used. TCRdb obtained this table from immuneACCESS and retained in-frame rearrangements with V and J assigned. These tables miss some clones; where compared with another copy, unresolved V genes account for less than half of the shortfall, and the remainder is unexplained. The sample table on file contains 35,000 to 45,000 clones. The top ten clones comprise 5.9% of the sample. Sequencing was performed on PBMCs. These receptors were obtained from a human donor in good health.

The chain joins TRBV11-1 to TRBJ1-2; a possible D gene is TRBD1 (5 bases). The CDR3 totals 13 residues. The V and J ends lost 5 bases and 6 bases respectively, with 13 bases between them. Looked up from germline, CDR1 is SGHAT and CDR2 is FQDESV (reference sequence). The CDR3 nucleotides read TGTGCCAGCAGCCCGCGGAGGGGTGATGGCTACACCTTC. This codes for CASSPRRGDGYTF.

V and J are TRBV5-6 and TRBJ1-2, with D tentatively TRBD1 (5 bases). The CDR3 consists of 16 residues. Per germline, CDR1 SGHDT and CDR2 YYEEEE. Trimming cost V 0 bases and J 6 bases, with 18 bases left between them. The CDR3 DNA is TGTGCCAGCAGCTTGGCCCCTATAGACAGCGATGATGGCTACACCTTC. This encodes CASSLAPIDSDDGYTF.

The V call is TRBV19, the J call TRBJ1-2; D might be TRBD1 (6 bases). The CDR3 runs 14 residues. The V end lost 5 bases, the J end lost 3 bases, and 13 bases lay between the germline ends. From germline, CDR1 is LNHDA and CDR2 SQIVND (reference sequence). CDR3 in amino acids: CASSHRVFDYGYTF. The CDR3 DNA follows: TGTGCCAGTAGTCACAGGGTTTTCGACTATGGCTACACCTTC.

The V call is TRBV7-6, the J call TRBJ1-6; TRBD1 might be the D (5 bases). Between the trimmed V and J ends, which lost 1 base and 6 bases, there was a span of 13 bases. Germline values: CDR1 SGHVS, CDR2 FNYEAQ. The CDR3 contains 16 residues. CDR3 nucleotides: TGTGCCAGCAGCTTAGTTATTGTCCAGGGTAATTCACCCCTCCACTTT. Translated: CASSLVIVQGNSPLHF.

Worth noting for this clone: This sample also contains other DNA sequences that code for the same CDR3. The gene calls are TRBV29-1 and TRBJ2-7; 9 bases map to TRBD1. The V segment lost 7 bases and the J segment 6 bases; nucleotides outside the gene matches: 10. CDR3 size: 13 residues. Per germline, CDR1 SQVTM and CDR2 ANQGSEA. The DNA of the CDR3 is TGCAGCGCACCGGGACAGGGAGTTGGCGAGCAGTACTTC. This codes for CSAPGQGVGEQYF.

The chain combines TRBV9 with TRBJ2-5; tentative D call: TRBD2 (6 bases). CDR1 and CDR2 from the germline V gene are SGDLS and YYNGEE. CDR3 size: 15 residues. V lost 3 bases to trimming and J lost 5 bases, with 17 bases between them. The CDR3, as DNA: TGTGCCAGCAGCGCCCGTTGGCGCGGGGAGGAGACCCAGTACTTC. It specifies CASSARWRGEETQYF.

The chain recombines TRBV6-1 with TRBJ1-5; D remains ambiguous. The CDR3 loop spans 15 amino acids. V was pared by 1 base and J by 2 bases, with 9 bases between. Germline loops: CDR1 MNHNS, CDR2 SASEGT. CDR3 protein: CASSEDWSGNQPQHF. The CDR3 nucleotides read TGTGCCAGCAGTGAAGATTGGAGTGGCAATCAGCCCCAGCATTTT.

The CDR3 sequence: CAWSVLRTGFGGNQPQHF. For the CDR3, the DNA is TGTGCCTGGAGTGTTCTTCGGACAGGGTTTGGGGGCAATCAGCCCCAGCATTTT. The V call is TRBV30, the J call TRBJ1-5, with TRBD1 identical over 8 bases. The CDR3 is made up of 18 amino acids. V trimming: 0 bases; J trimming: 2 bases; junction bases outside the gene matches: 12. Germline assignment: CDR1 GTSNPN and CDR2 SVGIG (reference sequence).

V usage is TRBV5-6 and J usage is TRBJ2-7, with 10 bases that match TRBD1. The CDR3 is made up of 16 amino acids. Germline CDR1 is SGHDT and CDR2 is YYEEEE. Trimming cost V 4 bases and J 2 bases; bases outside gene matches: 9. In DNA, the CDR3 is TGTGCCAGCAGCCTGGGACAGGGGATAAACGCCTACGAGCAGTACTTC. It is translated as CASSLGQGINAYEQYF.

The rearrangement joins TRBV7-9 to TRBJ2-2, with a possible D match to TRBD1 (5 bases). The CDR3 is made up of 15 amino acids. Germline CDR1 reads SEHNR; CDR2 reads FQNEAQ (reference sequence). The V end lost 2 bases, the J end lost 4 bases, and 11 bases lay between the germline ends. The CDR3 is CASSLQGSLTGELFF. In nucleotides, the CDR3 is TGTGCCAGCAGCTTACAGGGCTCTCTCACCGGGGAGCTGTTTTTT.

V usage is TRBV19 and J usage is TRBJ1-2; D possibly corresponds to TRBD1 (5 bases). This CDR3 region has 14 residues. Germline V gives CDR1 LNHDA, CDR2 SQIVND (reference sequence). V was shortened by 3 bases and J by 5 bases, with 13 bases between the two germline ends. Here the CDR3 DNA reads TGTGCCAGTAGTATGACCGGCAGGGAATATGGCTACACCTTC. This translates into CASSMTGREYGYTF. Full variable domain (missing parts from reference TRBV19 and TRBJ1-2): DGGITQSPKYLFRKEGQNVTLSCEQNLNHDAMYWYRQDPGQGLRLIYYSQIVNDFQKGDIAEGYSVSREKKESFPLTVTSAQKNPTAFYLCASSMTGREYGYTFGSGTRLTVV.

The chain recombines TRBV27 with TRBJ1-2; 7 positions match TRBD1. With 4 bases clipped from V and 3 bases from J, the junction kept 8 bases outside the gene matches. The CDR3 covers 15 residues. CDR1 is MNHEY, CDR2 SMNVEV, per germline (reference sequence). This chain's CDR3 is CASSSNLGTDYGYTF. CDR3 in DNA: TGTGCCAGCAGTTCTAACCTAGGGACAGACTATGGCTACACCTTC.

The genes are TRBV5-1 and TRBJ1-2, with TRBD1 matching 8 bases. Germline CDR1 reads SGHRS; CDR2 reads YFSETQ. CDR3 length equals 12 residues. The ends lost 5 bases at V and 7 bases at J; junction bases unmatched: 4. The chain's CDR3 is CASREQGVGYTF. In nucleotides, the CDR3 is TGCGCCAGCAGAGAACAGGGGGTTGGCTACACCTTC. The entire variable domain, with the rest obtained from reference TRBV5-1 and TRBJ1-2, is as follows: KAGVTQTPRYLIKTRGQQVTLSCSPISGHRSVSWYQQTPGQGLQFLFEYFSETQRNKGNFPGRFSGRQFSNSRSEMNVSTLELGDSALYLCASREQGVGYTFGSGTRLTVV.

The V and J genes are TRBV5-6 and TRBJ2-3, with D tentatively TRBD1 (6 bases). V lost 3 bases, J lost 2 bases, and 10 bases lay in between. CDR1 SGHDT and CDR2 YYEEEE come from the germline V gene. The CDR3 length is 14 residues. Here the CDR3 reads CASSWGTITDTQYF. In DNA form, the CDR3 reads TGTGCCAGCAGCTGGGGGACAATCACAGATACGCAGTATTTT.

The chain recombines TRBV18 with TRBJ1-1, with no clear D. The CDR3 runs 15 residues. Trimming cost V 2 bases and J 0 bases, with 10 bases left between them. CDR1 is KGHSH and CDR2 is LQKENI in the germline V gene. CDR3 sequence: CASSPGQNMNTEAFF. The CDR3 DNA reads as TGTGCCAGCTCACCAGGCCAGAACATGAACACTGAAGCTTTCTTT.

The chain joins TRBV10-3 to TRBJ2-5; 8 bases match TRBD2. This CDR3 is 14 amino acids long. V was pared by 6 bases and J by 1 base, with 4 bases of the junction left unmatched. In germline, CDR1 is ENHRY, CDR2 SYGVKD. The CDR3 region is CAIRASGFQETQYF. DNA for the CDR3: TGTGCCATCAGGGCTAGCGGGTTCCAAGAGACCCAGTACTTC.

This chain connects TRBV6-6 to TRBJ2-3; TRBD1 matches 10 bases. Per the germline V gene, CDR1 is MNHNY and CDR2 is SVGAGI (reference sequence). After removal of 4 bases from V and 2 bases from J, the junction contained 3 bases not matched to a gene. The CDR3 covers 15 residues. In nucleotides, the CDR3 is TGTGCCAGCAGTTCGGGACAGGGGATCACAGATACGCAGTATTTT. Translation gives CASSSGQGITDTQYF.

The CDR3 DNA reads TGTGCCAGCAGCCTGGAAGAGGATCGCCCCAGCTACACCTTC. Translating it yields CASSLEEDRPSYTF. The rearrangement uses TRBV5-4 and TRBJ1-2; D ambiguous. This CDR3 has 14 amino acids. V lost 4 bases to trimming and J lost 9 bases, with 19 bases between them. Germline lookup yields CDR1 SGHNT and CDR2 YYREEE (reference sequence).

The rearrangement uses TRBV30 and TRBJ2-5; D is perhaps TRBD1 (5 bases). CDR3 length equals 13 residues. The V end was cut by 1 base, the J end by 5 bases, with 11 bases between. The V gene's germline CDR1 is GTSNPN and CDR2 SVGIG (reference sequence). In DNA form, the CDR3 reads TGTGCCTGGAGTGACACCTCAGGGGAGACCCAGTACTTC. This gives the protein CAWSDTSGETQYF.

The chain recombines TRBV2 with TRBJ2-5, with D maybe TRBD1 (5 bases). Trimming pared 6 bases from V and 5 bases from J, leaving 13 bases between. Germline-derived CDR1 and CDR2 are SNHLY and FYNNEI. This CDR3 comprises 13 residues. This CDR3 is CASSLREWETQYF. The CDR3 DNA follows: TGTGCCAGCAGCCTCAGGGAATGGGAGACCCAGTACTTC.

The chain is built from TRBV5-1 and TRBJ2-3; TRBD2 matches at 7 bases. Germline V gene lookup returns CDR1 SGHRS and CDR2 YFSETQ. J gave up 3 bases and V 4 bases, and 5 bases lay outside the gene matches. This CDR3 is 14 amino acids long. In nucleotides, the CDR3 is TGCGCCAGCAGCACCGGGACTACAACAGATACGCAGTATTTT. As protein: CASSTGTTTDTQYF.

The rearrangement joins TRBV11-2 to TRBJ2-7; 7 positions match TRBD2. Germline CDR1 reads SGHAT; CDR2 reads FQNNGV. With 1 base clipped from V and 2 bases from J, the junction kept 5 bases outside the gene matches. This CDR3 has 15 residues. In nucleotides, the CDR3 is TGTGCCAGCAGCTTAGTGGGCGGGGGAGCCTACGAGCAGTACTTC. It specifies CASSLVGGGAYEQYF.

V gene TRBV5-1 combines with J gene TRBJ2-2; no clear D gene. With 0 bases removed from V and 4 bases from J, the gap between germline ends came to 13 bases. The CDR3 has 16 amino acids. Germline values: CDR1 SGHRS, CDR2 YFSETQ. CDR3: CASSLDPIASTGELFF. The CDR3 DNA sequence: TGCGCCAGCAGCTTGGATCCCATTGCGAGCACCGGGGAGCTGTTTTTT.

The V gene is TRBV19, the J gene TRBJ1-2; no clear D gene. Germline CDR1 is LNHDA and CDR2 is SQIVND (reference sequence). The CDR3 totals 15 residues. V was shortened by 3 bases and J by 6 bases, with 17 bases between the two germline ends. The CDR3 region has the DNA TGTGCCAGTAGTATTCAGGCCTTGGCAGTAAATGGCTACACCTTC. Protein product: CASSIQALAVNGYTF. The variable domain in full, with the rest retrieved from reference TRBV19 and TRBJ1-2, is DGGITQSPKYLFRKEGQNVTLSCEQNLNHDAMYWYRQDPGQGLRLIYYSQIVNDFQKGDIAEGYSVSREKKESFPLTVTSAQKNPTAFYLCASSIQALAVNGYTFGSGTRLTVV.

The chain combines TRBV4-2 with TRBJ1-4; D gene unclear. The CDR3 totals 17 residues. Per germline, CDR1 LGHNA and CDR2 YNFKEQ. The germline V and J ends were trimmed by 0 bases and 4 bases, with 15 bases remaining between them. The DNA of the CDR3 is TGTGCCAGCAGCCAAGATTTCGGGCCAGAGGGTAATGAAAAACTGTTTTTT. Amino acid sequence: CASSQDFGPEGNEKLFF.

The chain joins TRBV28 to TRBJ1-4; 9 nucleotides agree with TRBD1. The trim removed 7 bases at V and 6 bases at J, leaving 3 bases unmatched. Per the germline V gene, CDR1 is MDHEN and CDR2 is SYDVKM. This CDR3 spans 13 amino acids. The CDR3 reads CASNTGGHEKLFF. The CDR3 nucleotides read TGTGCCAGCAACACAGGGGGCCATGAAAAACTGTTTTTT.

CDR3 nucleotide sequence: TGTGCCAGCAGCGCCCTACTCTCCCGGGGGGAAGCTTTCTTT. This codes for CASSALLSRGEAFF. The genes are TRBV9 and TRBJ1-1, with D possibly TRBD1 on 5 matching bases. Trimming shortened V by 3 bases and J by 8 bases, and 17 bases separated the two germline ends. CDR3 length equals 14 residues. Germline CDR1 is SGDLS and CDR2 is YYNGEE. Looking up the rest from reference TRBV9 and TRBJ1-1 gives the full variable domain: DSGVTQTPKHLITATGQRVTLRCSPRSGDLSVYWYQQSLDQGLQFLIQYYNGEERAKGNILERFSAQQFPDLHSELNLSSLELGDSALYFCASSALLSRGEAFFGQGTRLTVV.

The chain employs TRBV27 and TRBJ1-2; D may be TRBD1 (5 bases). The V end was cut by 2 bases, the J end by 6 bases, with 13 bases between. The germline V gene has CDR1 MNHEY and CDR2 SMNVEV (reference sequence). The CDR3 is 14 residues long. The CDR3: CASSLKGRADGYTF. The CDR3 nucleotides read TGTGCCAGCAGTTTAAAGGGGCGCGCTGATGGCTACACCTTC.

This chain joins TRBV9 and TRBJ2-1; D not certain. Per the germline V gene, CDR1 is SGDLS and CDR2 is YYNGEE. CDR3 size: 15 residues. Trimming left V 4 bases short and J 0 bases short, with 11 bases between. The CDR3 reads CASSLSKSSYNEQFF. CDR3 DNA: TGTGCCAGCAGCCTGAGCAAATCCTCCTACAATGAGCAGTTCTTC.

This sequence joins TRBV5-1 and TRBJ1-2; D call uncertain. V was trimmed by 0 bases and J by 1 base, leaving 4 bases between them. CDR3 length equals 13 residues. Looked up from germline, CDR1 is SGHRS and CDR2 is YFSETQ. CDR3 nucleotide sequence: TGCGCCAGCAGCTTGGGGAGTAACTATGGCTACACCTTC. It specifies CASSLGSNYGYTF. Using reference TRBV5-1 and TRBJ1-2 for the parts outside the CDR3, the full variable domain is KAGVTQTPRYLIKTRGQQVTLSCSPISGHRSVSWYQQTPGQGLQFLFEYFSETQRNKGNFPGRFSGRQFSNSRSEMNVSTLELGDSALYLCASSLGSNYGYTFGSGTRLTVV.

The J gene is TRBJ2-7, the V gene TRBV7-9; the D gene is possibly TRBD1 (5 bases). This CDR3 region has 15 residues. V lost 4 bases to trimming and J lost 2 bases, with 15 bases between them. The germline V gene has CDR1 SEHNR and CDR2 FQNEAQ (reference sequence). The CDR3 protein is CASSSAGRVPYEQYF. CDR3 nucleotide sequence: TGTGCCAGCAGCTCCGCAGGCAGGGTGCCCTACGAGCAGTACTTC.